These 16 T cell receptor beta chains share one sample of origin, sequenced in a study of blood T cell repertoires in COVID-19. Only in-frame clones appear in the TCRdb table, and some are missing; sequencing was by immunoSEQ multiplex PCR. The repertoire has about 80,000 clones, roughly 82% of them found once; the top ten carry just over 20%. Sequencing used peripheral blood. The receptors derive from a human donor in a cohort sampled during active COVID-19.

This chain links TRBV24-1 with TRBJ2-1; 9 positions match TRBD2. The J segment lost 7 bases and the V segment lost 1 base, leaving 10 bases of the junction unmatched. The CDR3 extends over 17 amino acids. From germline, CDR1 is KGHDR and CDR2 SFDVKD. The CDR3 DNA follows: TGTGCCACCAGTGATTTCAATCCTAGCGGGGCGGAAAATGAGCAGTTCTTC. It encodes CATSDFNPSGAENEQFF.

The CDR3 reads CAWLFRRTATIYSSGYGYTF. The CDR3 bases are TGTGCCTGGCTTTTCCGGAGGACAGCAACTATATACAGTTCGGGCTATGGCTACACCTTC. This chain joins TRBV30 and TRBJ1-2, with D perhaps matching TRBD1 (6 bases). CDR1 is GTSNPN and CDR2 is SVGIG in the germline V gene (reference sequence). Trimming removed 5 bases from V and 4 bases from J, with 35 bases in between. There are 20 residues in the CDR3.

This CDR3 reads CAIRGGRFRDRGDEQYF. Here the CDR3 DNA reads TGTGCCATCAGGGGCGGTCGATTCCGGGACAGGGGGGACGAGCAGTACTTC. The gene calls are TRBV10-3 and TRBJ2-7; 11 bases line up with TRBD1. Germline trimming cut 6 bases from V and 5 bases from J; bases unmatched to any gene: 15. This CDR3 comprises 17 residues. The germline V gene has CDR1 ENHRY and CDR2 SYGVKD.

The gene calls are TRBV10-3 and TRBJ1-1, with D possibly matching TRBD1 (5 bases). The CDR3 totals 14 residues. Germline loops: CDR1 ENHRY, CDR2 SYGVKD. Trimming stripped 4 bases from V and 2 bases from J, with 11 bases between. CDR3 sequence (DNA): TGTGCCATCAGTGGGCGGGACGGAAACACTGAAGCTTTCTTT. It specifies CAISGRDGNTEAFF.

The rearrangement links TRBV4-2 to TRBJ2-3; tentatively, D is TRBD2 (5 bases). This CDR3 contains 15 residues. Trimming cost V 0 bases and J 6 bases, with 13 bases left between them. Germline CDR1 LGHNA, CDR2 YNFKEQ. CDR3 amino acids: CASSQDLKRVDTQYF. In DNA, the CDR3 is TGTGCCAGCAGCCAAGACCTAAAGAGGGTGGATACGCAGTATTTT.

For the CDR3, the DNA is TGTGCCAGCAGTTCACAGAGACAGGCCCTTCGCACAGATACGCAGTATTTT. Translation gives CASSSQRQALRTDTQYF. The chain links TRBV28 to TRBJ2-3, with D possibly being TRBD1 (6 bases). CDR1 MDHEN and CDR2 SYDVKM come from the germline V gene. V lost 4 bases and J 1 base, leaving 18 bases between the germline ends. The CDR3 runs to 17 residues.

The chain is built from TRBV5-5 and TRBJ2-2; D not resolved. The CDR3 spans 15 residues. Germline V gene data show CDR1 as SGHKS and CDR2 as YYEKEE (reference sequence). The ends were cut back, 0 bases at V and 1 base at J, with 7 bases in the middle. CDR3 amino acids: CASSLGLVNTGELFF. CDR3 DNA: TGTGCCAGCAGCTTGGGGCTAGTGAACACCGGGGAGCTGTTTTTT.

The V call is TRBV19, the J call TRBJ2-6, with D uncertain. Per germline, CDR1 LNHDA and CDR2 SQIVND (reference sequence). Trimming removed 4 bases at V and 4 bases at J, with 8 bases between. The CDR3 spans 14 residues. CDR3 DNA: TGTGCCAGTAGTACGGTTGCAGGGGCCAACGTCCTGACTTTC. Translated, it gives CASSTVAGANVLTF.

The chain uses TRBV7-2 and TRBJ1-2, with 7 bases lining up with TRBD1. In germline, CDR1 is SGHTA, CDR2 FQGNSA. Losses at the gene ends were 1 base for V and 2 bases for J; bases not matched to a gene: 13. There are 18 residues in the CDR3. The CDR3: CASSLVTTGTGANYGYTF. Written as DNA, the CDR3 is TGTGCCAGCAGCTTAGTTACCACCGGCACAGGGGCCAACTATGGCTACACCTTC.

This chain joins TRBV19 and TRBJ2-7; D is perhaps TRBD2 (7 bases). Trimming shortened V by 8 bases and J by 0 bases, and 17 bases separated the two germline ends. In germline, CDR1 is LNHDA, CDR2 SQIVND (reference sequence). This CDR3 is built from 15 residues. In nucleotides, the CDR3 is TGTGCCAGTGCTGCGGGGGCCACGAGCTCCTACGAGCAGTACTTC. Translated, it gives CASAAGATSSYEQYF.

V usage is TRBV10-2 and J usage is TRBJ2-2; D may be TRBD2 (5 bases). The germline V and J ends were trimmed by 3 bases and 5 bases, with 10 bases remaining between them. There are 14 residues in the CDR3. In germline, CDR1 is WSHSY, CDR2 SAAADI. Here the CDR3 reads CASSEQRMTGELFF. In nucleotides, the CDR3 is TGCGCCAGCAGTGAACAGCGGATGACCGGGGAGCTGTTTTTT.

This clone appeared many times. The CDR3 nucleotides read TGCGCCAGCAGCCAGACAGGGGAGGGGCCAGATACGCAGTATTTT. It specifies CASSQTGEGPDTQYF. V usage is TRBV5-1 and J usage is TRBJ2-3; perhaps TRBD1 as D (8 bases). There are 15 residues in the CDR3. Per germline, CDR1 SGHRS and CDR2 YFSETQ. The V end was cut by 4 bases, the J end by 4 bases, with 16 bases between.

The chain is built from TRBV2 and TRBJ1-6; 9 nucleotides line up with TRBD1. Germline lookup yields CDR1 SNHLY and CDR2 FYNNEI. The junction had 10 bases not matched to a gene; V was cut back by 6 bases and J by 7 bases. The CDR3 has 16 amino acids. For the CDR3, the DNA is TGTGCCAGCAGCGCCGGGACAGGGTTTCGAAATTCACCCCTCCACTTT. Its protein product is CASSAGTGFRNSPLHF.

V is TRBV5-1 and J is TRBJ2-2, with 7 bases identical to TRBD1. The CDR3 consists of 13 residues. Germline V gene lookup returns CDR1 SGHRS and CDR2 YFSETQ. J was trimmed by 7 bases and V by 2 bases; bases with no gene match: 2. Here the CDR3 reads CASSFGQVGELFF. DNA for the CDR3: TGCGCCAGCAGCTTCGGACAGGTCGGGGAGCTGTTTTTT. Together with reference TRBV5-1 and TRBJ2-2, the CDR3 gives the full variable domain: KAGVTQTPRYLIKTRGQQVTLSCSPISGHRSVSWYQQTPGQGLQFLFEYFSETQRNKGNFPGRFSGRQFSNSRSEMNVSTLELGDSALYLCASSFGQVGELFFGEGSRLTVL.

The chain links TRBV29-1 to TRBJ2-1; 9 positions agree with TRBD1. Germline CDR1 and CDR2: SQVTM and ANQGSEA. This CDR3 spans 13 amino acids. The V segment lost 6 bases and the J segment 2 bases; nucleotides outside the gene matches: 2. CDR3 bases: TGCAGCGTCCGGGACAGGGCCTACAATGAGCAGTTCTTC. Amino acid sequence: CSVRDRAYNEQFF.

This clone has a handful of counts. The V gene is TRBV28, the J gene TRBJ1-2, with D perhaps TRBD1 (6 bases). This CDR3 has 16 residues. Trimming left V 7 bases short and J 4 bases short, with 22 bases between. Looked up from germline, CDR1 is MDHEN and CDR2 is SYDVKM. The CDR3 DNA is TGTGCCAGCACCCCCACGGGACACTTCGGTAGCTATGGCTACACCTTC. Its translation: CASTPTGHFGSYGYTF.